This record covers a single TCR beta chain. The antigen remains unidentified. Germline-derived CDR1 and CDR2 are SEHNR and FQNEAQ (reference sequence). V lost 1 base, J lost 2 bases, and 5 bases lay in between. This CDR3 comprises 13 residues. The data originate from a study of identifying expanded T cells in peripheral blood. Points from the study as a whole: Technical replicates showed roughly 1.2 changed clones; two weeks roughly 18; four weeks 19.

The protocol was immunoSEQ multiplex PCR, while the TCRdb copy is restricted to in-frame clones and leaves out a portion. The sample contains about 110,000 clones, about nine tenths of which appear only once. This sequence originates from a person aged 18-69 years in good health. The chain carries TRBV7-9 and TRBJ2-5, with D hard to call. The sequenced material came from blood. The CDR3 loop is CASSLDQQETQYF. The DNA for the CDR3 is TGTGCCAGCAGCTTAGATCAGCAAGAGACCCAGTACTTC. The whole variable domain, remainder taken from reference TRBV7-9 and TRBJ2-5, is DTGVSQNPRHKITKRGQNVTFRCDPISEHNRLYWYRQTLGQGPEFLTYFQNEAQLEKSRLLSDRFSAERPKGSFSTLEIQRTEQGDSAMYLCASSLDQQETQYFGPGTRLLVL.